This TCR beta chain was documented in a study of blood T cell repertoires in COVID-19. Study background: Sites across the United States, Italy and Spain contributed samples from acute and convalescent COVID-19. Nucleic acid was either cDNA or gDNA, and it came from T cells, B-cell-depleted T cells, or PBMCs.

About this clone: Different DNA sequences within this sample yield the same CDR3.

Per the authors' pipeline: Nucleated cell counts were estimated from reference gene primer amplification. Clones were read by immunoSEQ multiplex PCR, and TCRdb kept only the in-frame ones, dropping some. The DNA gave D and trimming, while V, J and clone size come from that table. The data contain 97,000 or so clones, roughly 82% of them singletons. CDR3 length: 15 amino acids. CDR1 and CDR2 (germline): SGHTA, FQGTGA. V lost 1 base and J lost 5; bases outside the gene matches: 5. Material for sequencing was peripheral blood. This TCR came from a man aged 65 to 85 with active or convalescent COVID-19. This rearrangement joins TRBV7-3 to TRBJ2-5, with 9 nucleotides matching TRBD2. CDR3 sequence: CASSLSGGAWETQYF. CDR3 coding DNA: TGTGCCAGCAGCTTAAGCGGGGGGGCGTGGGAGACCCAGTACTTC.